This TCR beta chain was captured by sequencing in a study of T-cell memory formation after mild COVID-19 (dated by TCRdb to 2020 to 2022). Regarding the study in general: TCR sequence clusters from the two donors were largely donor specific. Longitudinal TCRalpha and TCRbeta repertoire sequencing tracked T-cell clones expanding and contracting after mild COVID-19 in a couple of donors. The cohort was made up of two young adult volunteers, one female and one male, who were previously healthy.

General conclusions and limits of the study: Some responding clones were detected in pre-infection memory, which suggested that pre-existing cross-reactive memory T cells had joined the SARS-CoV-2 response. Only a couple of mild cases were covered in the study, and larger cohorts including severe cases with pre-infection samples were considered necessary. Contracting CD4+ clones were found mainly in CM and EM memory subsets, while CD8+ clones were enriched in EMRA. From day 15 to 85, contracting clones showed balanced CD4/CD8 phenotypes, whereas a second wave of clones that expanded from day 15 to 37 leaned towards CD4+. Whether the second-wave clones peaking on day 37 were SARS-CoV-2 specific was not confirmed.

The data were produced on an Illumina NovaSeq 6000. Using 5'RACE with constant-segment primers, TCRalpha and TCRbeta cDNA libraries were constructed, with sample barcodes and unique molecular identifiers added in the process. RNA was extracted from every sample with Trizol reagent. Amplification of the libraries took two PCR steps, and the second step added a second sample barcode plus Illumina TruSeq adapters. Sequencing of libraries was performed on an Illumina NovaSeq with 2 x 150 bp paired-end reads. The study's own analysis went as follows. The reads were demultiplexed and collapsed into UMI-guided consensus sequences using migec v1.2.7. Using mixcr v2.1.11, the UMI consensuses were aligned to TRA and TRB V and J templates and assembled into clonotypes. A clonotype was counted as expanded or contracted only when both edgeR and NoisET called the clonotype significant, with the noise models trained on biological replicates. edgeR calls used a false discovery rate-adjusted p below 0.01 and a log2 fold-change threshold of 1. As an exploratory analysis of dynamics, PCA with hierarchical clustering was applied to max-normalized trajectories of the 1000 most abundant clonotypes. Separately sequenced CD4+ and CD8+ repertoires were used to assign the CD4 or CD8 phenotype of responding clones. TCRdb applied fastp at Q25 and MiXCR to the public reads, then kept only in-frame beta chains. Under each unique CDR3 protein, matching rows form one entry showing the most common genes and DNA. TCRdb assigned the V and J calls; the authors' analysis was not used. In this sample the table shows a few hundred thousand distinct CDR3 sequences, 20% to 25% of which occur a single time. The biggest ten clones account for approximately 22% of the sample.

For this clonotype: Its recognized antigen is unknown. It has no much larger one-base neighbor in the sample; base qualities were not kept.

Ficoll-Paque density gradient centrifugation was the method used to isolate PBMCs. The source of this sequence is a man aged 18 to 30 who had mild COVID-19 (a few samples of this study predate the infection). The sample titles of this study are shuffled in the database, so cell type and time point are left out; the donor was told from shared clones. The sequencing input was PBMCs or a T cell subset sorted from them (not recorded which).

The bases read TGCAGTGCTATACGACAGGGGGGGAACTATGGCTACACCTTC. It translates as CSAIRQGGNYGYTF. This sequence uses TRBV20-1 and TRBJ1-2; 9 of the junction bases match TRBD1. CDR1 and CDR2 are drawn from the germline V gene (reference sequence): DFQATT, SNEGSKA. Trimming takes 4 bases off V and 2 bases off J; junction bases not matched to a gene: 5. The CDR3 numbers 14 residues from cysteine through phenylalanine. Of the read, only the CDR3 DNA is kept; its 42 bases are in frame from base 1.